Below are 23 T cell receptor beta chains sequenced from a single sample in a study of human T cells and chemical hapten exposure. Documented time point: patch test 1, 2 weeks after DPC sensitization. As to treatment: therapeutic diphenylcyclopropenone sensitization with weekly scalp DPC. TCRdb itself ran the RACE reads through MiXCR, one entry per CDR3 protein. Counted here are tens of thousands of distinct CDR3 sequences, under 12% occurring once; the ten biggest clones make up around 2.3%. Sequenced here: whole blood, sampled in connection with sensitization to the hapten diphenylcyclopropenone (DPC). Receptor source: a man aged 35 to 55 with alopecia areata. Some clones in this sample may be carry-over from other donors' samples.

This clonotype was recorded at least ten times. The chain uses TRBV20-1 and TRBJ1-3; possible D gene TRBD1, 6 bases. Trimming removed 0 bases at V and 5 bases at J, with 29 bases between. CDR3 length equals 20 residues. Germline CDR1 reads DFQATT; CDR2 reads SNEGSKA (reference sequence). The CDR3 DNA reads as TGCAGTGCTAGAGATCGGTCCCCAGGGGAGAACTCCCGTGGAAGAAACACCATATATTTT. Its translation: CSARDRSPGENSRGRNTIYF.

This clonotype was recorded at least ten times. This chain links TRBV24-1 with TRBJ2-1, with 8 bases identical to TRBD2. Germline CDR1 reads KGHDR; CDR2 reads SFDVKD. With V trimmed by 3 bases and J by 2 bases, 14 bases remained unmatched. The CDR3 is 19 amino acids. CDR3 nucleotide sequence: TGTGCCACCAGTGATCCGGGGGCTAGGTCGGGAGGGCCCTACAATGAGCAGTTCTTC. This codes for CATSDPGARSGGPYNEQFF.

This clonotype was seen at least ten times. This sequence joins TRBV6-1 and TRBJ1-5; D gene uncertain. This CDR3 spans 10 amino acids. The V gene's germline CDR1 is MNHNS and CDR2 SASEGT. The V gene lost 11 bases and the J gene lost 6 bases, with 8 bases spanning the gap. CDR3 nucleotide sequence: TGTGCCGGAGGAGGTCAGCCCCAGCATTTT. Translated, it gives CAGGGQPQHF.

The chain has TRBV7-8 and TRBJ2-5, with a tentative D call TRBD1 (6 bases). CDR1 and CDR2 from the germline V gene are SGHVS and FQNEAQ. The CDR3 runs 13 residues. Deletions cut 4 bases from V and 3 bases from J, with 9 bases between. CDR3 in DNA: TGTGCCAGCAGCTACAGGGTTGAAGAGACCCAGTACTTC. Translated: CASSYRVEETQYF.

V and J are TRBV5-1 and TRBJ2-5; D possibly uses TRBD1 or TRBD2 (5 bases each). CDR3 length: 13 residues. The germline V gene encodes CDR1 SGHRS and CDR2 YFSETQ. V gave up 5 bases and J gave up 0 bases, with 8 bases separating them. For the CDR3, the DNA is TGCGCCAGCAGTGGGGGAAACCAAGAGACCCAGTACTTC. Its translation is CASSGGNQETQYF. The whole variable domain, filled in from reference TRBV5-1 and TRBJ2-5, reads KAGVTQTPRYLIKTRGQQVTLSCSPISGHRSVSWYQQTPGQGLQFLFEYFSETQRNKGNFPGRFSGRQFSNSRSEMNVSTLELGDSALYLCASSGGNQETQYFGPGTRLLVL.

The genes are TRBV11-2 and TRBJ2-4, with a tentative D call TRBD2 (6 bases). The germline V and J ends were trimmed by 5 bases and 0 bases, with 14 bases remaining between them. CDR1 is SGHAT, CDR2 FQNNGV, per germline. The CDR3 has 16 amino acids. The CDR3 DNA follows: TGTGCCAGCAGCCCAAATCCGGGACTAGCCAAAAACATTCAGTACTTC. Its translation is CASSPNPGLAKNIQYF. Variable domain in full (rest from reference TRBV11-2 and TRBJ2-4): EAGVAQSPRYKIIEKRQSVAFWCNPISGHATLYWYQQILGQGPKLLIQFQNNGVVDDSQLPKDRFSAERLKGVDSTLKIQPAKLEDSAVYLCASSPNPGLAKNIQYFGAGTRLSVL.

The V and J genes are TRBV2 and TRBJ2-7, with a weak D call TRBD2 (5 bases). The CDR3 covers 15 residues. From germline, CDR1 is SNHLY and CDR2 FYNNEI. V lost 2 bases to trimming and J lost 2 bases, with 13 bases between them. The DNA of the CDR3 is TGTGCCAGCAGTGAAAGAAGTAGAGGGACCTACGAGCAGTACTTC. Residues: CASSERSRGTYEQYF.

This clonotype was picked up a small number of times. This chain joins TRBV19 and TRBJ1-3; D call uncertain. The germline CDR1 and CDR2 sequences are LNHDA and SQIVND (reference sequence). The CDR3 is made up of 12 amino acids. Trimming cost V 8 bases and J 2 bases, with 7 bases left between them. The CDR3 DNA reads as TGTGCCAGTGAAAGCCCTGGAAACACCATATATTTT. Translated, it gives CASESPGNTIYF. Full variable domain (rest looked up from reference TRBV19 and TRBJ1-3): DGGITQSPKYLFRKEGQNVTLSCEQNLNHDAMYWYRQDPGQGLRLIYYSQIVNDFQKGDIAEGYSVSREKKESFPLTVTSAQKNPTAFYLCASESPGNTIYFGEGSWLTVV.

This clonotype was observed a handful of times. The rearrangement links TRBV18 to TRBJ2-1, with 11 bases aligning to TRBD2. In germline, CDR1 is KGHSH, CDR2 LQKENI. With 1 base clipped from V and 8 bases from J, the junction kept 10 bases outside the gene matches. This CDR3 comprises 17 residues. CDR3 bases: TGTGCCAGCTCACCACTACTACTAGCGGGAGTAGGCGATGAGCAGTTCTTC. Amino acids: CASSPLLLAGVGDEQFF.

This clonotype was detected a few times. V gene TRBV29-1 combines with J gene TRBJ1-4; D perhaps matches TRBD1 (5 bases). Germline CDR1 and CDR2: SQVTM and ANQGSEA. V was pared by 1 base and J by 8 bases, with 8 bases between. This CDR3 spans 12 amino acids. The CDR3 nucleotides read TGCAGCGTTGAAGGGGGACGCGAAAAACTGTTTTTT. It encodes CSVEGGREKLFF.

This clonotype was observed a handful of times. The rearrangement links TRBV28 to TRBJ1-5; possible D gene TRBD1, 5 bases. The CDR3 loop spans 15 amino acids. V lost 3 bases and J 2 bases, leaving 11 bases between the germline ends. Germline CDR1 and CDR2: MDHEN and SYDVKM. For the CDR3, the DNA is TGTGCCAGCAGTTTGGAGCAGGGAGGCAATCAGCCCCAGCATTTT. Translated, it gives CASSLEQGGNQPQHF.

In the case of this clonotype: A read error is possible here, since a much larger clone lies one base away. The chain links TRBV7-2 to TRBJ1-5; D unresolved. Germline CDR1 SGHTA, CDR2 FQGNSA. This CDR3 is built from 13 residues. The CDR3 DNA reads TGTGCCAGCAGCTTTGGGCAAAATCGGCCCCAGCATTTT. Translated: CASSFGQNRPQHF.

This clonotype was seen only a few times. The chain uses TRBV27 and TRBJ2-6; D gene ambiguous. The V and J ends lost 7 bases and 0 bases respectively, with 7 bases between them. The CDR3 sequence is 14 residues long. CDR1 is MNHEY, CDR2 SMNVEV, per germline (reference sequence). The CDR3 DNA reads as TGTGCCAGCACTCCCGGCTCTGGGGCCAACGTCCTGACTTTC. It specifies CASTPGSGANVLTF.

At least ten counts were recorded for this clonotype. The chain combines TRBV6-6 with TRBJ2-3; no clear D. The CDR3 sequence is 14 residues long. V was cut by 0 bases and J by 0 bases, with 4 bases left in between. Germline assignment: CDR1 MNHNY and CDR2 SVGAGI (reference sequence). The CDR3 loop reads CASSYSTSTDTQYF. CDR3 DNA: TGTGCCAGCAGTTACTCGACTAGCACAGATACGCAGTATTTT.

This clonotype was recorded at least ten times. This chain links TRBV19 with TRBJ1-5, with 8 bases that match TRBD1. The junction had 8 bases not matched to a gene; V was cut back by 3 bases and J by 10 bases. Germline CDR1 and CDR2: LNHDA and SQIVND (reference sequence). The CDR3 runs 14 residues. The CDR3 DNA reads as TGTGCCAGTAGTATTATTCAGGGGGCAAGCCCCCAGCATTTT. Translating gives CASSIIQGASPQHF.

This clonotype was seen a handful of times. V is TRBV28 and J is TRBJ2-7, with D unresolved. Germline V gene data show CDR1 as MDHEN and CDR2 as SYDVKM. This CDR3 is 15 amino acids long. V dropped 3 bases and J dropped 0 bases, with 12 bases sitting between them. The CDR3 DNA sequence: TGTGCCAGCAGTTTTCCCCTAGGTAGCTCCTACGAGCAGTACTTC. Protein: CASSFPLGSSYEQYF.

The chain links TRBV5-5 to TRBJ2-7; 8 positions agree with TRBD1. V dropped 3 bases and J dropped 6; count of bases not matched to a gene: 8. The CDR3 spans 14 residues. Germline CDR1 is SGHKS and CDR2 is YYEKEE (reference sequence). DNA for the CDR3: TGTGCCAGCAGCTCACCGGGCAGGGGGCTCGAGCAGTACGTC. Translated: CASSSPGRGLEQYV.

The chain links TRBV24-1 to TRBJ2-3; no definite D call. The CDR3 length is 15 residues. V was trimmed by 3 bases and J by 0 bases, leaving 9 bases between them. Germline V gene lookup returns CDR1 KGHDR and CDR2 SFDVKD. DNA of the CDR3: TGTGCCACCAGTGATCCACGGAGAAGCACAGATACGCAGTATTTT. Its protein is CATSDPRRSTDTQYF.

This clonotype was picked up many times. The V gene is TRBV29-1, the J gene TRBJ2-7; 11 bases match TRBD2. Losses at the gene ends were 3 bases for V and 3 bases for J; bases not matched to a gene: 1. The CDR3 sequence is 13 residues long. The germline gives CDR1 SQVTM, CDR2 ANQGSEA. CDR3: CSVETSGNYEQYF. The DNA for the CDR3 is TGCAGCGTTGAGACTAGCGGGAACTACGAGCAGTACTTC.

Written as DNA, the CDR3 is TGTGCTAGTGGTTTGGTAACCGGACAGGCCCCTAATGAGCAGTTCTTC. The encoded protein is CASGLVTGQAPNEQFF. V gene TRBV12-5 combines with J gene TRBJ2-1, with 7 bases identical to TRBD1. From germline, CDR1 is LGHNT and CDR2 FRNRAP. V was pared by 0 bases and J by 7 bases, with 9 bases of the junction left unmatched. The CDR3 loop spans 16 amino acids.

This clonotype was detected only a few times. V usage is TRBV12-3 or TRBV12-4 and J usage is TRBJ1-2, with 11 bases lining up with TRBD1. This CDR3 is 18 amino acids long. V lost 6 bases and J lost 0; bases outside the gene matches: 12. The CDR3 sequence is CASSLAGTGGSTNYGYTF. The CDR3 DNA follows: TGTGCCAGCAGCTTGGCCGGGACAGGGGGATCTACTAACTATGGCTACACCTTC.

In its sample, this clonotype was seen a few times. This chain links TRBV30 with TRBJ2-7, with unresolved D. Looked up from germline, CDR1 is GTSNPN and CDR2 is SVGIG (reference sequence). This CDR3 contains 12 residues. Trimming stripped 2 bases from V and 5 bases from J, with 10 bases between. As DNA, the CDR3 is TGTGCCTGGAGTCCCAGGTTCGACGAGCAGTACTTC. Translated, it gives CAWSPRFDEQYF.

The CDR3 sequence is CASSQDRGYNEQFF. In DNA, the CDR3 is TGTGCCAGCAGCCAAGATCGGGGCTACAATGAGCAGTTCTTC. The chain employs TRBV4-2 and TRBJ2-1, with a weak D call TRBD2 (5 bases). The CDR3 has 14 residues. Trimming removed 0 bases from V and 3 bases from J, with 6 bases in between. Germline CDR1 LGHNA, CDR2 YNFKEQ.